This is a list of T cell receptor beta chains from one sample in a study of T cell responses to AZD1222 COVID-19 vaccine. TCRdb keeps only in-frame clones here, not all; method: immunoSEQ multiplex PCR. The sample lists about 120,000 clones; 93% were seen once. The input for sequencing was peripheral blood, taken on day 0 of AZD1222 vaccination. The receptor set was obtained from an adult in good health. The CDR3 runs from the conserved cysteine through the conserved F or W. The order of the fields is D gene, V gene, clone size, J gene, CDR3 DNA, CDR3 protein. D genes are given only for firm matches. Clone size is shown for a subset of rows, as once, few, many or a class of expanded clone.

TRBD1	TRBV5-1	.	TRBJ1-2	TGCGCCAGCAGCTCCCGGACAGGGGGCGTCTATGGCTACACCTTC	CASSSRTGGVYGYTF
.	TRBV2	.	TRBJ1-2	TGTGCCAGCAGTGAATACGGGCCAGGCACTGACGGCTACACCTTC	CASSEYGPGTDGYTF
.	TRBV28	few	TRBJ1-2	TGTGCCAGCAGCCCCCAGGGTGGCTACACCTTC	CASSPQGGYTF
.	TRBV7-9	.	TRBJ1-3	TGTGCCAGCAGACCGACAACAGGGTTTGGAAACACCATATATTTT	CASRPTTGFGNTIYF
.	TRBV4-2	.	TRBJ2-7	TGTGCCAGCAGCCAGGCGTTGTTGGCGGGAAGGAGCTCCTACGAGCAGTACTTC	CASSQALLAGRSSYEQYF
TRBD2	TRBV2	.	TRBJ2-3	TGTGCCAGCAGTTCCCCCCGGGGGGGGACAGATACGCAGTATTTT	CASSSPRGGTDTQYF
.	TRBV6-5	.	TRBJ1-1	TGTGCCAGCAGTTATTCCATCGGACAGAACACTGAAGCTTTCTTT	CASSYSIGQNTEAFF
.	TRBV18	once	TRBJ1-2	TGTGCCAGCTCACTTGGGCCCGTTAACTATGGCTACACCTTC	CASSLGPVNYGYTF
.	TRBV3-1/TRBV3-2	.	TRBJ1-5	TGTGCCAGCAGCCGAGGGGGTTATAGCAATCAGCCCCAGCATTTT	CASSRGGYSNQPQHF
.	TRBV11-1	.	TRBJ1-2	TGTGCCAGCAGTCCGGGCCTGGGCTATGGCTACACCTTC	CASSPGLGYGYTF
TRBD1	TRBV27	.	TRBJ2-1	TGTGCCAGCAGTCTTACCGGGACAGTCAATGAGCAGTTCTTC	CASSLTGTVNEQFF
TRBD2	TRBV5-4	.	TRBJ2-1	TGTGCCAGCAGCTTGTATGTTAGCGGGAATGAGCAGTTCTTC	CASSLYVSGNEQFF
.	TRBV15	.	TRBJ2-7	TGTGCCACCAGCAGAGATTGGTTAGCGAGGGCCTACGAGCAGTACTTC	CATSRDWLARAYEQYF
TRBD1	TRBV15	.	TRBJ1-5	TGTGCCACCAGCAGAGAAATCAGACAGGGCGCTCAGCCCCAGCATTTT	CATSREIRQGAQPQHF
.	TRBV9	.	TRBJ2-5	TGTGCCAGCAGCGTAGGCGGAGGAGGGCTTATGGAGACCCAGTACTTC	CASSVGGGGLMETQYF
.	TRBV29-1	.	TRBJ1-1	TGCAGCGTTGGGTCGGGGGGCCTGGACACTGAAGCTTTCTTT	CSVGSGGLDTEAFF
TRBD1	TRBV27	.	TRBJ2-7	TGTGCCAGCAGTTTATCTGGACAGGGAGGAAGGACGGTGAACTACGAGCAGTACTTC	CASSLSGQGGRTVNYEQYF
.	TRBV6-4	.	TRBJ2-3	TGTGCCAGCAGTGAATCTGGCACAGATACGCAGTATTTT	CASSESGTDTQYF
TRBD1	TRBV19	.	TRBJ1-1	TGTGCCAGTAGTATGGGACAGGGGGCAATCACTGAAGCTTTCTTT	CASSMGQGAITEAFF
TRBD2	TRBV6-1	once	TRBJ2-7	TGTGCCAGCAGTGTAGCGGGAGATTCCTACGAGCAGTACTTC	CASSVAGDSYEQYF
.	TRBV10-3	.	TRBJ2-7	TGTGCCATCACCGCCGGGGGGCCCAACGAGCAGTACTTC	CAITAGGPNEQYF
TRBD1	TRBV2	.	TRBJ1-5	TGTGCCAGCAGACGAAATGGGACAGACGAGAAGGATCAGCCCCAGCATTTT	CASRRNGTDEKDQPQHF
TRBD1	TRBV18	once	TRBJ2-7	TGTGCCAGCTCACCAATAACGGGACAGGGGGGCGAGCAGTACTTC	CASSPITGQGGEQYF
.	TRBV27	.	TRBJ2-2	TGTGCCAGCAGTCCCCCGGACTTGACCGGGGAGCTGTTTTTT	CASSPPDLTGELFF
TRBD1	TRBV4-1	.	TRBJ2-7	TGCGCCAGCAGCTTCACCCCGGGACAGGGTTACGAGCAGTACTTC	CASSFTPGQGYEQYF
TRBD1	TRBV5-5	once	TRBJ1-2	TGTGCCAGCAGCCCGGATCTCGGGACAGGGTTCTATGGCTACACCTTC	CASSPDLGTGFYGYTF
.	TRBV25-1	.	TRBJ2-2	TGTGCCAGCAGAGATACCCCCGGCACCGGGGAGCTGTTTTTT	CASRDTPGTGELFF
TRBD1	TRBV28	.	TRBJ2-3	TGTGCCAGCAGCCGGACAGGGGCCTATACATATTCCGGGGGCACAGATACGCAGTATTTT	CASSRTGAYTYSGGTDTQYF
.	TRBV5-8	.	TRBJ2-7	TGTGCCAGCAGCTTTGGGGGGAGAACCTACGAGCAGTACTTC	CASSFGGRTYEQYF
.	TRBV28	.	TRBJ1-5	TGTGCCAGCAGTTTGGTGGGGTCGCGCAATCAGCCCCAGCATTTT	CASSLVGSRNQPQHF
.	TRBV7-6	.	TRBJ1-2	TGTGCCAGCAGCTTAGGAGATGGCTACACCTTC	CASSLGDGYTF
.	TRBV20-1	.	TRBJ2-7	TGCAGTGTTAGTACTCACGAGCAGTACTTC	CSVSTHEQYF
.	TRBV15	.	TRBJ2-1	TGTGCCACCGCTCAGGGAACCAACTACAATGAGCAGTTCTTC	CATAQGTNYNEQFF
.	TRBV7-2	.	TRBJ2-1	TGTGCCAGCAGCTTTCGGTACAATGAGCAGTTCTTC	CASSFRYNEQFF
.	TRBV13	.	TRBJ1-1	TGTGCCAGCAGCTTATATTGGGGTCTGACCGGGACACTCATCAAGGTGGGGACTGAAGCTTTCTTT	CASSLYWGLTGTLIKVGTEAFF
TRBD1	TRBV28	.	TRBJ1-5	TGTGCCAGCAGGCAGGGGGCGCAGCCCCAGCATTTT	CASRQGAQPQHF
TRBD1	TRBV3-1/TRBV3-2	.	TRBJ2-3	TGTGCCAGCAGCCACCGGACAGGGTACACAGATACGCAGTATTTT	CASSHRTGYTDTQYF
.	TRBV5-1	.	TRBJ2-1	TGCGCCAGCAGCTTGGCTTTAGCCGGGACCCGCTCCTACAATGAGCAGTTCTTC	CASSLALAGTRSYNEQFF
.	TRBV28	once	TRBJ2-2	TGTGCCAGCCAAACTTTAGGACAGAACACCGGGGAGCTGTTTTTT	CASQTLGQNTGELFF
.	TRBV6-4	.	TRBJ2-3	TGTGCCAGCAGTGAGGGTTATAGCGGAGGCACAGATACGCAGTATTTT	CASSEGYSGGTDTQYF
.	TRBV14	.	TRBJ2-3	TGTGCCAGCAGCCAAGATGACAGCCCCACAGATACGCAGTATTTT	CASSQDDSPTDTQYF
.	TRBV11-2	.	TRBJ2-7	TGTGCCAGCAGCCCCCCTCTCCTACGAGAGCAGTACTTC	CASSPPLLREQYF
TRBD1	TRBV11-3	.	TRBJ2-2	TGTGCCAGCAGCTTAGAGGGGAGGACAGGGGGCGCGAACACCGGGGAGCTGTTTTTT	CASSLEGRTGGANTGELFF
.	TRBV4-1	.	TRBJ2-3	TGCGCCAGCAGCCAAGACTTGGAAGATACGCAGTATTTT	CASSQDLEDTQYF
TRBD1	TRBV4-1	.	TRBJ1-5	TGCGCCAGCAGCCAAGAGTCAGGGGGCAGTGAGCCCCAGCATTTT	CASSQESGGSEPQHF
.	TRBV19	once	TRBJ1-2	TGTGCCAGTAGTATCGAAGGGGCGAACTATGGCTACACCTTC	CASSIEGANYGYTF
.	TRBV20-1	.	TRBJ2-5	TGCAGTGCTAGAGGCCAGACCCAGTACTTC	CSARGQTQYF
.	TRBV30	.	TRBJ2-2	TGTGCCTGGAGTCGGGGGCACAATTTAAGGAACACCGGGGAGCTGTTTTTT	CAWSRGHNLRNTGELFF
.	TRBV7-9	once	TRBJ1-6	TGTGCCAGCAGCGACAGTTCGTCGAGCCTCCACTTT	CASSDSSSSLHF